This T cell receptor beta chain is drawn from a study of blood T cell repertoires in COVID-19. Study-wide context: Samples taken during acute and convalescent COVID-19 were collected in the United States, Italy and Spain. PBMCs, B-cell-depleted T cells, or T cells provided the cDNA or gDNA that made up the material.

Original analysis: Amplification from reference gene primers served as the basis for estimated nucleated cell counts. Produced via immunoSEQ multiplex PCR; TCRdb's table is partial and in-frame only. That table gives V, J and clone size, and the DNA gave D and trimming. This table has under 250,000 clones, over 80% appearing once. The V end was cut by 2 bases, the J end by 4 bases, with 17 bases between. CDR1 and CDR2 (germline): SEHNR, FQNEAQ (reference sequence). The CDR3 has 16 residues. The specimen sequenced was peripheral blood. This TCR derives from an older woman with active or convalescent COVID-19. This chain connects TRBV7-9 to TRBJ1-2; D is perhaps TRBD1 (5 bases). CDR3 DNA sequence: TGTGCCAGCAGCTTATTGTCCGTAGGGGCCGCCTATGGCTACACCTTC. It is translated as CASSLLSVGAAYGYTF.